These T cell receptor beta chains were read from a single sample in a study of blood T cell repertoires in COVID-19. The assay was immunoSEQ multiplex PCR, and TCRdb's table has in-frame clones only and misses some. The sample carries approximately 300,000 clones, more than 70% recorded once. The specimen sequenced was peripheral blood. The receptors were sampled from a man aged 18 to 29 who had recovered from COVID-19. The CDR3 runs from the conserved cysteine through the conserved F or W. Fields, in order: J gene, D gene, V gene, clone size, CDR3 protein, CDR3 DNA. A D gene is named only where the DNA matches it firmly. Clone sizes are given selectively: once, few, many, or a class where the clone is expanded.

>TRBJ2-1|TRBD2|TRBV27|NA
CASSPSSGGSYNEQFF
TGTGCCAGCAGTCCCTCTAGCGGAGGCTCCTACAATGAGCAGTTCTTC
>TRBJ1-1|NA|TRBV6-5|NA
CASRPDSMNTEAFF
TGTGCCAGCAGACCCGACAGCATGAACACTGAAGCTTTCTTT
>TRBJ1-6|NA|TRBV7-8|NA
CASSLQGPLHF
TGTGCCAGCAGCCTACAGGGCCCCCTCCACTTT
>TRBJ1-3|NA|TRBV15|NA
CATSREDSALGNTIYF
TGTGCCACCAGCAGAGAGGACAGCGCGCTCGGAAACACCATATATTTT
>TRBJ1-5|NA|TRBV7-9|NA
CASSSTGSDQPQHF
TGTGCCAGCAGCTCGACGGGGAGTGATCAGCCCCAGCATTTT
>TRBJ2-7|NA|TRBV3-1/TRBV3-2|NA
CASSQVGSGEQYF
TGTGCCAGCAGCCAAGTGGGCAGCGGCGAGCAGTACTTC
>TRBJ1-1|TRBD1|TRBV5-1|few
CASSWGQGKTEAFF
TGCGCCAGCAGCTGGGGACAGGGTAAGACTGAAGCTTTCTTT
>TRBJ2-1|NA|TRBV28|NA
CASSLLGQPSSYNEQFF
TGTGCCAGCAGTTTATTAGGACAGCCAAGCTCCTACAATGAGCAGTTCTTC
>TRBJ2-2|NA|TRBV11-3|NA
CASSAPGVATGELFF
TGTGCCAGCAGCGCCCCCGGGGTAGCGACCGGGGAGCTGTTTTTT
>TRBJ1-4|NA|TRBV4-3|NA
CASSQLTYEKLFF
TGCGCCAGCAGCCAACTCACATATGAAAAACTGTTTTTT
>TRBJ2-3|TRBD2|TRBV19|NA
CAVSGQTSTDTQYF
TGTGCCGTTAGCGGGCAGACTAGCACAGATACGCAGTATTTT
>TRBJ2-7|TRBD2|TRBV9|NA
CASSVGSGGVSYEQYF
TGTGCCAGCAGCGTAGGCAGCGGGGGAGTCTCCTACGAGCAGTACTTC
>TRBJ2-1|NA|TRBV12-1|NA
CASSTREPGQSSYNEQFF
TGTGCCAGCAGCACCCGGGAACCGGGACAGAGCTCCTACAATGAGCAGTTCTTC
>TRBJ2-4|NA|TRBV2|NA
CASSDRLAKNIQYF
TGTGCCAGCAGTGACAGACTAGCCAAAAACATTCAGTACTTC
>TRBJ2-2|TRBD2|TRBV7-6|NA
CASSLAYPGLAGVGNTGELFF
TGTGCCAGCAGCTTAGCTTATCCGGGACTAGCGGGAGTAGGGAACACCGGGGAGCTGTTTTTT
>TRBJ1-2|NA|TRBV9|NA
CASSVGTSGYTF
TGTGCCAGCAGCGTCGGGACAAGTGGCTACACCTTC
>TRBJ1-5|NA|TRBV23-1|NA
CASHRGVCQPQHF
TGCGCCAGTCATCGGGGGGTCTGTCAGCCCCAGCATTTT
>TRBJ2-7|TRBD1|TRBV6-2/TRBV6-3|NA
CASSPTGISYEQYF
TGTGCCAGCAGTCCGACAGGGATTTCCTACGAGCAGTACTTC
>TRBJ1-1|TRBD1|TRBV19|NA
CASSVPLGTEYLNTEAFF
TGTGCCAGTAGTGTCCCCCTAGGGACAGAATATTTGAACACTGAAGCTTTCTTT
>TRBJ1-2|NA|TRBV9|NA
CASSVDNGAVDYGYTF
TGTGCCAGCAGCGTAGATAATGGGGCCGTCGACTATGGCTACACCTTC
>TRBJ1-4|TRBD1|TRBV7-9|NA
CASSGDSPQEKLFF
TGTGCCAGCAGCGGGGACAGCCCGCAAGAAAAACTGTTTTTT
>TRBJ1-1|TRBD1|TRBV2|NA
CASRAGGIGYTEAFF
TGTGCCAGCAGGGCAGGGGGTATTGGGTACACTGAAGCTTTCTTT
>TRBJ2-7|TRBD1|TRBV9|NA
CASSTGQGGASSYEQYF
TGTGCCAGCAGCACCGGACAGGGAGGAGCCAGCTCCTACGAGCAGTACTTC
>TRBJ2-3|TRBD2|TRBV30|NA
CACISSGSPDTQYF
TGTGCCTGCATATCTAGCGGGAGTCCAGATACGCAGTATTTT
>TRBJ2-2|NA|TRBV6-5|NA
CAGLGGNTGELFF
TGTGCCGGGCTGGGGGGGAACACCGGGGAGCTGTTTTTT
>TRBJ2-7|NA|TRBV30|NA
CAWSVQGVEQYF
TGTGCCTGGAGTGTACAAGGGGTCGAGCAGTACTTC
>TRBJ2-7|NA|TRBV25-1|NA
CASRALDEQYF
TGTGCCAGCAGGGCCCTGGACGAGCAGTACTTC
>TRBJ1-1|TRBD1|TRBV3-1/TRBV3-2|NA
CASSSGQGSFF
TGTGCCAGCAGTTCGGGACAGGGGTCTTTCTTT
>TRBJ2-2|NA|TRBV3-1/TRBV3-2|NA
CASRLAYLTGELFF
TGTGCCAGCAGACTAGCCTACCTCACCGGGGAGCTGTTTTTT
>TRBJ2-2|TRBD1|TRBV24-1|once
CATSTGGPMNTGELFF
TGTGCCACCAGCACAGGGGGACCCATGAACACCGGGGAGCTGTTTTTT
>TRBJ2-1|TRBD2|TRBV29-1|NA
CSVELAGGFNEQFF
TGCAGCGTCGAGTTAGCGGGGGGTTTCAATGAGCAGTTCTTC
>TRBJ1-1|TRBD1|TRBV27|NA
CASRYPGGTEPFRAFF
TGTGCCAGCCGCTACCCAGGTGGGACAGAACCCTTTAGAGCTTTCTTT
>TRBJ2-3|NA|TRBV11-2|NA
CASSDLGAPGTDTQYF
TGTGCCAGCAGCGACCTGGGGGCGCCGGGCACAGATACGCAGTATTTT
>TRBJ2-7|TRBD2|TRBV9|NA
CASSVGLAGTYEQYF
TGTGCCAGCAGCGTAGGACTAGCGGGGACCTACGAGCAGTACTTC
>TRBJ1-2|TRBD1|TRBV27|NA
CASSPPGTGGLDGYTF
TGTGCCAGCAGTCCCCCAGGGACAGGGGGCTTAGATGGCTACACCTTC
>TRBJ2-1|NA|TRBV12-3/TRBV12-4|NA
CASSPRQPNEQFF
TGTGCCAGCAGCCCTAGACAGCCCAATGAGCAGTTCTTC
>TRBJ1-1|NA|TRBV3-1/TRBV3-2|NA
CASSRAEGGGTEAFF
TGTGCCAGCAGCCGTGCCGAGGGAGGAGGGACTGAAGCTTTCTTT
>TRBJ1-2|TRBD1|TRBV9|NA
CASSARGDRGQNYGYTF
TGTGCCAGCAGCGCCCGTGGAGACAGGGGACAGAACTATGGCTACACCTTC
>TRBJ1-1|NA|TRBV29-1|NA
CSALFPEAFF
TGCAGCGCCCTTTTCCCTGAAGCTTTCTTT
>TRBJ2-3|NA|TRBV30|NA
CAWSVNSGTDTQYF
TGTGCCTGGAGTGTTAATAGCGGCACAGATACGCAGTATTTT
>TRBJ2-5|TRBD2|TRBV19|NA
CASRPSGGAGETQYF
TGTGCCAGTAGGCCCAGCGGGGGGGCCGGAGAGACCCAGTACTTC
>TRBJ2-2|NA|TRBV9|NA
CASSGDWNTGELFF
TGTGCCAGCAGCGGGGACTGGAACACCGGGGAGCTGTTTTTT
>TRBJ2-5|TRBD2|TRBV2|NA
CATRLAGFAFVETQYF
TGTGCCACCCGACTAGCGGGATTCGCTTTTGTCGAGACCCAGTACTTC
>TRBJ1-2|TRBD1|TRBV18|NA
CASSPYRGEGYTF
TGTGCCAGCTCACCATACAGGGGCGAAGGCTACACCTTC
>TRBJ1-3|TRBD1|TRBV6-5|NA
CASSYLGQGRGNTIYF
TGTGCCAGCAGTTACTTGGGACAGGGGCGCGGAAACACCATATATTTT
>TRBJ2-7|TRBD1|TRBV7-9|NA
CASSRPDRAYEQYF
TGTGCCAGCAGTCGACCCGACAGGGCCTACGAGCAGTACTTC
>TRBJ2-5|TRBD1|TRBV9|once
CASSATGEETQYF
TGTGCCAGCAGCGCCACAGGGGAAGAGACCCAGTACTTC
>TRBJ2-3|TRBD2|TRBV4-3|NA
CASSQLQRGSTDTQYF
TGCGCCAGCAGCCAACTACAGCGGGGAAGCACAGATACGCAGTATTTT
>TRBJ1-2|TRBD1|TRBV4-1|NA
CASATGVGNYGYTF
TGCGCCAGCGCTACAGGGGTGGGGAACTATGGCTACACCTTC
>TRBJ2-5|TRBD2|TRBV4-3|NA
CASSQVGTSGEGLETQYF
TGCGCCAGCAGCCAAGTCGGGACTAGCGGGGAGGGATTGGAGACCCAGTACTTC